This is a list of T cell receptor beta chains from one sample in a study of T cell clones after liver transplantation. The repertoire was sequenced with immunoSEQ multiplex PCR; TCRdb's copy has only in-frame clones and lacks some. The sample has 55,000 to 75,000 clones, 70% seen once; the top ten hold less than 3.5%. The sequencing used CD4+ T cells from blood, collected at the roughly 16-month timepoint. These TCRs come from a human patient who received a liver transplant. Some T cells may trace back to the graft donor. Both conserved end residues are part of each CDR3. A D gene is named only where the DNA matches it firmly. Not all rows give a size; the values are once, few, many and, for expanded clones, a class.

CDR3: CASSVTTGTVGELFF
DNA: TGTGCCAGCAGCGTTACGACAGGGACCGTCGGGGAGCTGTTTTTT
V: TRBV9
J: TRBJ2-2
size: -
D: TRBD1

CDR3: CASGVEAYEQYF
DNA: TGTGCCAGCGGGGTCGAGGCCTACGAGCAGTACTTC
V: TRBV28
J: TRBJ2-7
size: -
D: -

CDR3: CASSDRDRGFNEQFF
DNA: TGTGCCAGCAGTGACCGGGACAGGGGGTTCAATGAGCAGTTCTTC
V: TRBV25-1
J: TRBJ2-1
size: -
D: TRBD1

CDR3: CASSQRGSTDTQYF
DNA: TGCGCCAGCAGCCAACGGGGAAGCACAGATACGCAGTATTTT
V: TRBV4-3
J: TRBJ2-3
size: -
D: -

CDR3: CASSLTETNEKLFF
DNA: TGTGCCAGCAGCTTGACAGAGACTAATGAAAAACTGTTTTTT
V: TRBV7-9
J: TRBJ1-4
size: few
D: -

CDR3: CASSALEPLNEQFF
DNA: TGTGCCAGTAGTGCACTAGAGCCCCTAAATGAGCAGTTCTTC
V: TRBV19
J: TRBJ2-1
size: -
D: -

CDR3: CASSVGTDDSPLHF
DNA: TGTGCCAGCAGCGTCGGGACAGACGATTCACCCCTCCACTTT
V: TRBV9
J: TRBJ1-6
size: -
D: TRBD1

CDR3: CASSLRQANEKLFF
DNA: TGTGCCAGCAGTCTCAGGCAAGCTAATGAAAAACTGTTTTTT
V: TRBV11-3
J: TRBJ1-4
size: -
D: -

CDR3: CASSDRVTEAFF
DNA: TGCGCCAGCAGTGACAGGGTGACTGAAGCTTTCTTT
V: TRBV10-2
J: TRBJ1-1
size: -
D: -

CDR3: CASSQGLGGTDTQYF
DNA: TGCGCCAGCAGCCAGGGCCTAGGGGGCACAGATACGCAGTATTTT
V: TRBV5-1
J: TRBJ2-3
size: -
D: -

CDR3: CASSTTGFTEAFF
DNA: TGTGCCAGTAGTACAACAGGGTTCACTGAAGCTTTCTTT
V: TRBV19
J: TRBJ1-1
size: -
D: -

CDR3: CASSYRQVEAFF
DNA: TGTGCCAGCAGCTACCGACAGGTTGAAGCTTTCTTT
V: TRBV6-6
J: TRBJ1-1
size: -
D: -

CDR3: CASSWGTSGTIDTQYF
DNA: TGCGCCAGCAGCTGGGGGACTAGCGGGACCATAGATACGCAGTATTTT
V: TRBV5-1
J: TRBJ2-3
size: -
D: TRBD2

CDR3: CASSLSGSSSYNEQFF
DNA: TGTGCCAGCAGTTTATCTGGCTCCAGCTCCTACAATGAGCAGTTCTTC
V: TRBV27
J: TRBJ2-1
size: -
D: -

CDR3: CASRGGSGLSYEQYF
DNA: TGTGCCAGCAGAGGAGGGTCGGGACTATCCTACGAGCAGTACTTC
V: TRBV6-1
J: TRBJ2-7
size: -
D: TRBD2

CDR3: CASSSTGVWSEQFF
DNA: TGTGCCAGCAGCTCTACCGGGGTCTGGAGTGAGCAGTTCTTC
V: TRBV7-9
J: TRBJ2-1
size: -
D: -

CDR3: CASRLMAPGFNYGYTF
DNA: TGCGCCAGCCGTCTGATGGCGCCAGGCTTTAACTATGGCTACACCTTC
V: TRBV5-1
J: TRBJ1-2
size: -
D: -

CDR3: CASSLRGEQFF
DNA: TGTGCCAGCAGCTTGAGGGGTGAGCAGTTCTTC
V: TRBV5-6
J: TRBJ2-1
size: -
D: -

CDR3: CASSLPQGQDGYTF
DNA: TGTGCCAGCAGCTTGCCGCAGGGGCAGGATGGCTACACCTTC
V: TRBV5-4
J: TRBJ1-2
size: -
D: -

CDR3: CAWKPGQRVYTGELFF
DNA: TGTGCCTGGAAGCCGGGACAGAGAGTTTACACCGGGGAGCTGTTTTTT
V: TRBV30
J: TRBJ2-2
size: few
D: TRBD1

CDR3: CASSPTGSLELAFF
DNA: TGCGCCAGCAGCCCGACGGGCTCGCTTGAACTGGCTTTCTTT
V: TRBV5-1
J: TRBJ1-1
size: -
D: -

CDR3: CASSPGPDNEQFF
DNA: TGTGCCAGCAGCCCCGGACCGGACAATGAGCAGTTCTTC
V: TRBV5-5
J: TRBJ2-1
size: -
D: -

CDR3: CAWSVLSGTSTDTQYF
DNA: TGTGCCTGGAGTGTACTTAGCGGGACGAGCACAGATACGCAGTATTTT
V: TRBV30
J: TRBJ2-3
size: -
D: TRBD2

CDR3: CASSKSWNQPQHF
DNA: TGTGCCAGCAGCAAGTCGTGGAATCAGCCCCAGCATTTT
V: TRBV28
J: TRBJ1-5
size: few
D: -

CDR3: CASSWGRQAEAFF
DNA: TGTGCCAGCAGTTGGGGCAGACAAGCTGAAGCTTTCTTT
V: TRBV27
J: TRBJ1-1
size: -
D: -

CDR3: CASRTGTGGNTIYF
DNA: TGTGCCAGCAGAACCGGGACAGGTGGAAACACCATATATTTT
V: TRBV6-1
J: TRBJ1-3
size: few
D: TRBD1

CDR3: CASSLALADGYTF
DNA: TGTGCCAGCAGCTTAGCGTTGGCTGATGGCTACACCTTC
V: TRBV7-9
J: TRBJ1-2
size: -
D: -

CDR3: CASSLDRSYNSPLHF
DNA: TGTGCCAGCAGCTTAGATCGCTCCTATAATTCACCCCTCCACTTT
V: TRBV7-8
J: TRBJ1-6
size: -
D: -

CDR3: CASQKQGGLNTEAFF
DNA: TGTGCCAGCCAGAAGCAGGGCGGCCTGAACACTGAAGCTTTCTTT
V: TRBV19
J: TRBJ1-1
size: -
D: -

CDR3: CAWGAGQESDTQYF
DNA: TGTGCCTGGGGGGCAGGCCAGGAGTCAGATACGCAGTATTTT
V: TRBV30
J: TRBJ2-3
size: -
D: -

CDR3: CASSIQVGETQYF
DNA: TGTGCCAGTAGTATCCAGGTTGGTGAGACCCAGTACTTC
V: TRBV19
J: TRBJ2-5
size: -
D: -

CDR3: CASSLAGTGEYEQYF
DNA: TGTGCCAGCAGCTTAGCCGGGACAGGGGAGTACGAGCAGTACTTC
V: TRBV7-2
J: TRBJ2-7
size: -
D: TRBD1

CDR3: CASKEQAVRTGELFF
DNA: TGTGCCAGCAAGGAACAGGCCGTGAGGACCGGGGAGCTGTTTTTT
V: TRBV2
J: TRBJ2-2
size: once
D: -

CDR3: CASSLSGAPEPQHF
DNA: TGTGCCAGCAGCTTGAGCGGGGCCCCAGAGCCCCAGCATTTT
V: TRBV5-6
J: TRBJ1-5
size: -
D: -

CDR3: CASSQGLGETQYF
DNA: TGTGCCAGCAGCCAGGGGCTGGGAGAGACCCAGTACTTC
V: TRBV28
J: TRBJ2-5
size: -
D: -

CDR3: CASRGGNTIYF
DNA: TGTGCCAGCCGAGGAGGAAACACCATATATTTT
V: TRBV6-6
J: TRBJ1-3
size: -
D: -